This T cell receptor beta chain was identified in a study of early T cells in non-severe SARS-CoV-2 infection (TCRdb year 2021). In the study overall: Bulk RNA from unsorted whole blood was used for TCR sequencing, so alpha and beta chains could not be paired.

This clonotype was recorded many times. Its antigen is not yet known. No base quality values were provided; no much bigger clone lies one nucleotide off. Results the study describes overall, beyond this receptor: Matching against VDJdb was skewed toward anti-spike CD8 responses, likely underestimated virus-specific expansions, and missed private and CD4 specificities.

The library was obtained by 5' RACE. The sequencer was a NextSeq 500. To correct for sequencing error and PCR bias, the TCR library protocol tagged individual cDNA molecules with unique molecular identifiers. Sequencing covered both TCR alpha and beta chains, and within each sample the abundances of alpha and beta sequences were tightly co-correlated. Under the source paper's analysis protocol: Decombinator V4 was used to annotate the V gene, J gene and CDR3 of the TCR sequences. Expanded TCRs were defined as changing significantly between any two time points under a Poisson model with p below 0.0001. TCR abundances were normalised to the total number of TCRs sequenced in each sample and reported as counts per million. MAIT TCRs were defined by TRAV1-2 paired with TRAJ12, TRAJ20 or TRAJ33, and iNKT TCRs by TRAV10 paired with TRAJ18. A search of VDJdb, accessed on 1 November 2021, was run for TCRs annotated to CMV, EBV and SARS-CoV-2, with TCRs annotated for multiple antigens excluded. In-frame beta chains were kept once TCRdb had trimmed the public reads at Q25 with fastp and called clones with MiXCR. Rows with one shared CDR3 protein collapse into an entry with the most common genes and DNA. Clone size and V and J calls follow TCRdb, not the original study. This sample holds roughly 28,000 distinct CDR3 sequences; around 4% were observed only once. About 4.2% of the sample goes to the ten largest clones.

The CDR3 starts with the cysteine, ends with the phenylalanine, and has 12 residues. Here the CDR3 DNA is all that survives: 36 bases in frame from base 1. Reading the germline V gene (reference sequence) gives CDR1 LGHDT and CDR2 YNNKEL. Between the V and J ends, shortened by 1 base and 3 bases respectively, the junction contains 4 bases. The study was a case-control design nested within a healthcare worker cohort in London, UK, with weekly nasopharyngeal swab PCR tests and blood sampling. Between 23 and 31 March 2020, the week of the UK lockdown, healthcare workers were enrolled and then followed up weekly for as long as 16 weeks.

Sequenced: whole blood. The receptor chain draws on TRBV3-1 and TRBJ2-7; there is no confident call for the D gene. This TCR came from an adult who was a healthcare worker with PCR-confirmed SARS-CoV-2 infection or an uninfected control (not recorded which). The DNA sequence is as follows: TGTGCCAGCAGCCAAGGGGACTACGAGCAGTACTTC. This translates into CASSQGDYEQYF.